Listed below are T cell receptor beta chains from one sample, sequenced in a study of OX40 agonist ivuxolimab in advanced cancers. Generated by immunoSEQ multiplex PCR, the TCRdb table keeps only in-frame clones and is missing some. This sample has some 86,000 clones, with approximately 94% found just once. The sample here was CD4+ or CD8+ T cells sorted from blood, taken in a trial of the OX40 agonist ivuxolimab. The receptors were gathered from an adult with an advanced solid tumor such as melanoma, head and neck, liver or kidney cancer. Each CDR3 is given with its conserved first and last residue. Fields, in order: clone size, D gene, V gene, J gene, CDR3 protein, CDR3 DNA. A D gene is named only where the DNA matches it firmly. For some rows the clone size is stated as once, few or many, or as a class when expanded; others skip it.

-	-	TRBV6-6	TRBJ2-2	CASSYSEYTGELFF	TGTGCCAGCAGTTACTCAGAGTACACCGGGGAGCTGTTTTTT
-	-	TRBV5-6	TRBJ2-5	CASSYNGGAETQYF	TGTGCCAGCAGTTATAATGGGGGCGCGGAGACCCAGTACTTC
-	-	TRBV7-3	TRBJ2-3	CASSFLGAGDTQYF	TGTGCCAGCAGCTTCCTCGGGGCAGGAGATACGCAGTATTTT
-	-	TRBV27	TRBJ2-1	CASSLNYNEQFF	TGTGCCAGCAGTTTGAACTACAATGAGCAGTTCTTC
few	-	TRBV2	TRBJ1-6	CASSESESPLHF	TGTGCCAGCAGTGAATCAGAGTCACCCCTCCACTTT
-	-	TRBV4-2	TRBJ1-3	CASSPDSGNTIYF	TGTGCCAGCAGCCCTGACTCTGGAAACACCATATATTTT
-	-	TRBV29-1	TRBJ2-7	CSVVGGSSYEQYF	TGCAGCGTTGTCGGAGGGAGCTCCTACGAGCAGTACTTC
few	-	TRBV5-6	TRBJ2-7	CASSFQGSWQQYF	TGTGCCAGCAGCTTTCAGGGAAGCTGGCAGCAGTACTTC
-	-	TRBV6-5	TRBJ1-2	CASSYGDGSYGYTF	TGTGCCAGCAGTTACGGGGACGGCTCCTATGGCTACACCTTC
-	TRBD2	TRBV5-8	TRBJ2-1	CASLWVAGGPGPFF	TGTGCCAGCCTCTGGGTAGCGGGAGGCCCCGGTCCGTTCTTC
-	-	TRBV9	TRBJ2-4	CASSSPRFGTDKNIQYF	TGTGCCAGCAGCTCACCCCGATTCGGGACGGACAAAAACATTCAGTACTTC
few	TRBD1	TRBV6-5	TRBJ1-3	CASSGQGPGNTIYF	TGTGCCAGCAGCGGACAGGGTCCTGGAAACACCATATATTTT
-	TRBD2	TRBV4-1	TRBJ2-2	CASSQIAGGPNRELFF	TGCGCCAGCAGCCAAATAGCGGGGGGGCCAAATCGGGAGCTGTTTTTT
-	-	TRBV27	TRBJ2-1	CASSSTTGLGGDEQFF	TGTGCCAGCAGTTCTACGACAGGGTTGGGGGGAGATGAGCAGTTCTTC
-	-	TRBV6-6	TRBJ1-5	CASSYMGEDQPQHF	TGTGCCAGCAGTTACATGGGAGAAGATCAGCCCCAGCATTTT
once	-	TRBV11-2	TRBJ2-1	CASKGVYNEQFF	TGTGCCAGCAAGGGTGTTTACAATGAGCAGTTCTTC
-	TRBD1	TRBV9	TRBJ1-4	CASSETGANEKLFF	TGTGCCAGCAGCGAGACAGGGGCTAATGAAAAACTGTTTTTT
once	-	TRBV7-2	TRBJ2-5	CASSPGPGGRETQYF	TGTGCCAGCAGCCCCGGACCCGGAGGGCGGGAGACCCAGTACTTC
-	TRBD2	TRBV19	TRBJ2-3	CASSTLAEATTDTQYF	TGTGCCAGTAGTACCCTAGCGGAGGCAACCACAGATACGCAGTATTTT
-	TRBD2	TRBV4-3	TRBJ2-7	CASSQDWTSDYEQYF	TGCGCCAGCAGCCAAGATTGGACTAGCGACTACGAGCAGTACTTC
-	TRBD2	TRBV27	TRBJ2-5	CASSPRGVQETQYF	TGTGCCAGCAGTCCGCGGGGGGTACAAGAGACCCAGTACTTC
-	TRBD1	TRBV7-9	TRBJ1-5	CASSLVGQGDQPQHF	TGTGCCAGCAGCTTAGTTGGACAGGGGGATCAGCCCCAGCATTTT
-	TRBD1	TRBV19	TRBJ1-6	CASKTGGSPLHF	TGTGCCAGTAAGACAGGGGGTTCACCCCTCCACTTT
-	TRBD1	TRBV7-9	TRBJ2-7	CASSSQGRYEQYF	TGTGCCAGCAGCTCACAGGGGCGGTACGAGCAGTACTTC
-	-	TRBV28	TRBJ2-1	CASSLFPGSSYNEQFF	TGTGCCAGCAGTTTATTCCCCGGGAGCTCCTACAATGAGCAGTTCTTC
-	-	TRBV19	TRBJ1-5	CASSPNRSSLSYSNQPQHF	TGTGCCAGTAGTCCCAACAGGAGCTCCCTCAGCTATAGCAATCAGCCCCAGCATTTT
-	-	TRBV25-1	TRBJ2-1	CASSRGGLSSYNEQFF	TGTGCCAGCTCTAGGGGGGGCCTGAGCTCCTACAATGAGCAGTTCTTC
once	-	TRBV6-1	TRBJ1-1	CASSEMDTEAFF	TGTGCCAGCAGTGAGATGGACACTGAAGCTTTCTTT
once	TRBD1	TRBV18	TRBJ1-2	CASSSSPGQIPYGYTF	TGTGCCAGCTCATCCTCACCGGGACAGATACCCTATGGCTACACCTTC
-	-	TRBV19	TRBJ1-4	CASSMPTTTNEKLFF	TGTGCCAGTAGTATGCCGACAACAACTAATGAAAAACTGTTTTTT
once	-	TRBV27	TRBJ2-5	CASSLAYQETQYF	TGTGCCAGCAGTTTAGCGTACCAAGAGACCCAGTACTTC
-	-	TRBV28	TRBJ2-3	CASTTLQIVGGRTDTQYF	TGTGCCAGCACCACTCTTCAAATAGTTGGGGGGAGGACAGATACGCAGTATTTT
-	TRBD2	TRBV4-3	TRBJ2-3	CASSQALGLASTDTQYF	TGCGCCAGCAGCCAAGCTTTGGGACTAGCGAGTACAGATACGCAGTATTTT
-	-	TRBV25-1	TRBJ1-6	CASSEINSSPLHF	TGTGCCAGCAGTGAGATAAACAGCTCCCCCCTCCACTTT
-	TRBD2	TRBV7-3	TRBJ2-1	CASSLTSGGRDEQFF	TGTGCCAGCAGCTTAACTAGCGGGGGGCGCGATGAGCAGTTCTTC
-	-	TRBV9	TRBJ2-3	CASSVDYTDTQYF	TGTGCCAGCAGCGTTGACTACACAGATACGCAGTATTTT
-	-	TRBV2	TRBJ2-7	CASSAGGEQYF	TGTGCCAGCAGTGCAGGTGGTGAGCAGTACTTC
-	TRBD2	TRBV9	TRBJ2-5	CASSVGGGRETQYF	TGTGCCAGCAGCGTGGGCGGGGGTCGAGAGACCCAGTACTTC
-	TRBD1	TRBV19	TRBJ1-3	CASSIIQGAGGNTIYF	TGTGCCAGTAGTATAATACAGGGGGCTGGAGGAAACACCATATATTTT
-	TRBD1	TRBV28	TRBJ2-2	CASSQQGAGVGELFF	TGTGCCAGCAGCCAACAGGGGGCGGGGGTCGGGGAGCTGTTTTTT
-	TRBD1	TRBV4-2	TRBJ1-5	CASSPGQGANQPQHF	TGTGCCAGCAGCCCGGGACAGGGTGCAAATCAGCCCCAGCATTTT
-	-	TRBV28	TRBJ2-3	CASRGAADTQYF	TGTGCCAGCAGGGGGGCCGCAGATACGCAGTATTTT
-	-	TRBV5-5	TRBJ2-1	CASIPPSGEQFF	TGTGCCAGCATCCCTCCCTCGGGTGAGCAGTTCTTC
-	-	TRBV28	TRBJ2-7	CASSLRSSSGYEQYF	TGTGCCAGCAGTTTAAGGTCTAGCTCAGGCTACGAGCAGTACTTC
-	TRBD1	TRBV27	TRBJ2-5	CASSWYSDRAQETQYF	TGTGCCAGCAGTTGGTACTCGGACAGGGCCCAAGAGACCCAGTACTTC
-	-	TRBV5-3	TRBJ2-7	CARSGVGNYEQYF	TGTGCCAGAAGCGGGGTGGGGAACTACGAGCAGTACTTC
-	TRBD2	TRBV7-9	TRBJ2-6	CASSPPVKGRGSGANVLTF	TGTGCCAGCAGCCCCCCAGTAAAGGGGAGGGGCTCTGGGGCCAACGTCCTGACTTTC
-	-	TRBV28	TRBJ1-5	CASSLAGYSNQPQHF	TGTGCCAGCAGTTTAGCGGGGTATAGCAATCAGCCCCAGCATTTT
-	-	TRBV19	TRBJ2-7	CARVRGKYEQYF	TGTGCCAGGGTGAGAGGGAAGTACGAGCAGTACTTC
-	-	TRBV9	TRBJ2-5	CASSAPRGATQYF	TGTGCCAGCAGCGCCCCCAGGGGCGCGACCCAGTACTTC
-	-	TRBV2	TRBJ1-5	CASSGSTGRNQPQHF	TGTGCCAGCAGTGGAAGCACAGGGAGGAATCAGCCCCAGCATTTT
-	-	TRBV4-2	TRBJ2-7	CASSPPGGTYEQYF	TGTGCCAGCAGCCCCCCAGGGGGGACCTACGAGCAGTACTTC
-	-	TRBV5-6	TRBJ2-7	CASSSEEGAYEQYF	TGTGCCAGCAGCTCGGAGGAGGGGGCATACGAGCAGTACTTC
-	-	TRBV19	TRBJ1-2	CASSIIPQGGANYGYTF	TGTGCCAGTAGTATAATTCCTCAGGGCGGAGCTAACTATGGCTACACCTTC
-	-	TRBV7-9	TRBJ2-7	CASSSTRVSSYEQYF	TGTGCCAGCAGCAGTACTCGGGTCTCCTCCTACGAGCAGTACTTC